Below are 17 T cell receptor beta chains sequenced from a single sample in a study of T cell responses to AZD1222 COVID-19 vaccine. TCRdb's copy holds only in-frame clones and misses some; the assay was immunoSEQ multiplex PCR. Of about 150,000 clones listed, approximately 90% were seen once; the top ten hold less than 1.5%. The source was peripheral blood, collected 28 days after the second AZD1222 dose. Receptors originate from an adult who received the AZD1222 COVID-19 vaccine.

The DNA of the CDR3 is TGTGCCACCAGCAGAGATCTCGGGGGTTTGGATGAAGCTTTCTTT. Amino acid sequence: CATSRDLGGLDEAFF. V usage is TRBV15 and J usage is TRBJ1-1; D possibly corresponds to TRBD1 (5 bases). Trimming left V 0 bases short and J 7 bases short, with 15 bases between. The CDR3 has 15 residues. Germline V CDR1 and CDR2: LNHNV, YYDKDF (reference sequence).

The chain joins TRBV27 to TRBJ1-1; D remains ambiguous. The CDR3 consists of 14 residues. Germline V gene data show CDR1 as MNHEY and CDR2 as SMNVEV (reference sequence). Trimming pared 3 bases from V and 5 bases from J, leaving 13 bases between. CDR3: CASSLGLGSTEAFF. DNA of the CDR3: TGTGCCAGCAGTTTGGGATTGGGTAGTACTGAAGCTTTCTTT.

The chain is built from TRBV12-3 or TRBV12-4 and TRBJ2-7; D unclear. The CDR3 extends over 13 amino acids. Deletions cut 4 bases from V and 0 bases from J, with 7 bases between. Here the CDR3 reads CASSSAVSYEQYF. CDR3 nucleotides: TGTGCCAGCAGTTCCGCAGTCTCCTACGAGCAGTACTTC.

The chain carries TRBV21-1 and TRBJ2-5; the table's D call, TRBD2, was not checked against the DNA. TRBV21-1 counts as a pseudogene. The CDR3 runs to 19 residues. The CDR3 DNA is TGTGCCAGCAGCACCAGCGGGACTAGACCGTCGATGTACCAAGAGACCCAGTACTTC. Translating gives CASSTSGTRPSMYQETQYF.

The chain uses TRBV3-1 (or the pseudogene TRBV3-2) and TRBJ2-6; D might be TRBD1 (5 bases). The CDR3 contains 20 residues. Germline CDR1 reads LGHDT; CDR2 reads YNNKEL (reference sequence). The V and J ends lost 0 bases and 0 bases respectively, with 18 bases between them. The chain's CDR3 is CASSQDQMDTIYSGANVLTF. CDR3 DNA: TGTGCCAGCAGCCAAGACCAGATGGACACCATTTACTCTGGGGCCAACGTCCTGACTTTC.

This clone was found once. The chain is built from TRBV2 and TRBJ2-7; D assignment may be TRBD1 or TRBD2 (5 bases each). V lost 7 bases and J 0 bases, leaving 10 bases between the germline ends. The CDR3 is made up of 13 amino acids. Germline V gene sequence: CDR1 SNHLY, CDR2 FYNNEI. For the CDR3, the DNA is TGTGCCAGCAACCGGGACCGCTCCTACGAGCAGTACTTC. It yields the protein CASNRDRSYEQYF.

CDR3 coding DNA: TGCGCCAGCAGCCAAGTCCCAGGGCAGTATACTGAAGCTTTCTTT. It translates to CASSQVPGQYTEAFF. The chain recombines TRBV4-1 with TRBJ1-1, with TRBD1 as a possible D gene (5 bases). Trimming removed 1 base from V and 5 bases from J, with 14 bases in between. The CDR3 spans 15 residues. Germline-derived CDR1 and CDR2 are MGHRA and YSYEKL.

In this sample, this clone turned up a few times. The genes are TRBV29-1 and TRBJ1-2, with TRBD1 as a possible D gene (5 bases). The CDR3 length is 13 residues. The V and J ends lost 1 base and 5 bases respectively, with 11 bases between them. Germline V gene sequence: CDR1 SQVTM, CDR2 ANQGSEA. The CDR3 reads CSVEVVGGYGYTF. The DNA for the CDR3 is TGCAGCGTTGAAGTAGTGGGGGGGTATGGCTACACCTTC. Variable domain in full (rest from reference TRBV29-1 and TRBJ1-2): SAVISQKPSRDICQRGTSLTIQCQVDSQVTMMFWYRQQPGQSLTLIATANQGSEATYESGFVIDKFPISRPNLTFSTLTVSNMSPEDSSIYLCSVEVVGGYGYTFGSGTRLTVV.

This sequence joins TRBV19 and TRBJ1-3; D gene uncertain. Trimming removed 8 bases from V and 0 bases from J, with 8 bases in between. This CDR3 region has 13 residues. The germline CDR1 and CDR2 sequences are LNHDA and SQIVND (reference sequence). CDR3 in DNA: TGTGCCAGTTCCCTCACCTCTGGAAACACCATATATTTT. Protein product: CASSLTSGNTIYF.

The chain couples TRBV18 to TRBJ1-2; 8 nucleotides match TRBD1. CDR1 and CDR2 from the germline V gene are KGHSH and LQKENI. Unmatched junction bases numbered 16, after V lost 3 bases and J lost 1 base. This CDR3 is built from 19 residues. The CDR3 sequence is CASSPVQIRTGTFNYGYTF. In DNA form, the CDR3 reads TGTGCCAGCTCACCGGTTCAGATACGGACAGGGACTTTTAACTATGGCTACACCTTC.

There are a few counts of this clone. The chain is built from TRBV5-1 and TRBJ1-1, with D perhaps matching TRBD1 (5 bases). The length of the CDR3 is 15 residues. V dropped 4 bases and J dropped 7 bases, with 20 bases sitting between them. CDR1 and CDR2 (germline): SGHRS, YFSETQ. DNA of the CDR3: TGCGCCAGCAGCCCCTCGACAGCGCCGACGGGTGAAGCTTTCTTT. This encodes CASSPSTAPTGEAFF.

The count of this clone is one. The rearrangement links TRBV14 to TRBJ2-7; 10 nucleotides line up with TRBD1. CDR3 length: 14 amino acids. V lost 5 bases and J lost 6; bases outside the gene matches: 7. In germline, CDR1 is SGHDN, CDR2 FVKESK. CDR3 nucleotides: TGTGCCAGCAGCGTGACAGGGGGCAGGGGCGAGCAGTACTTC. Protein product: CASSVTGGRGEQYF. Using reference TRBV14 and TRBJ2-7 for the parts outside the CDR3, the full variable domain is EAGVTQFPSHSVIEKGQTVTLRCDPISGHDNLYWYRRVMGKEIKFLLHFVKESKQDESGMPNNRFLAERTGGTYSTLKVQPAELEDSGVYFCASSVTGGRGEQYFGPGTRLTVT.

Written as DNA, the CDR3 is TGCAGTGCGCTTACAGACACTGAAGCTTTCTTT. It yields the protein CSALTDTEAFF. The gene calls are TRBV20-1 and TRBJ1-1; no firm D call. The CDR3 contains 11 residues. Trimming shortened V by 6 bases and J by 3 bases, and 8 bases separated the two germline ends. Germline lookup yields CDR1 DFQATT and CDR2 SNEGSKA (reference sequence).

The V and J genes are TRBV28 and TRBJ2-1; TRBD1 aligns across 9 bases. Germline CDR1 reads MDHEN; CDR2 reads SYDVKM. This CDR3 is built from 21 residues. V trimming: 6 bases; J trimming: 7 bases; junction bases outside the gene matches: 28. CDR3: CASRSNRDTVLVGTGRNEQFF. CDR3 nucleotides: TGTGCCAGCAGATCAAACCGGGACACTGTACTTGTGGGGACAGGGAGAAATGAGCAGTTCTTC.

The chain joins TRBV21-1 to TRBJ1-6. TRBV21-1 is a pseudogene locus. The CDR3 length is 20 residues. CDR3 sequence reads: CASSKDRDYHENSYNSPLHF. For the CDR3, the DNA is TGTGCCAGCAGCAAAGACAGGGACTACCACGAAAACTCCTATAATTCACCCCTCCACTTT.

This clone occurred once. The chain is built from TRBV3-1 (or the pseudogene TRBV3-2) and TRBJ2-3, with D tentatively TRBD1 or TRBD2 (6 bases each). V shed 4 bases and J shed 0 bases, with 8 bases lying between them. The CDR3 contains 14 residues. Germline values: CDR1 LGHDT, CDR2 YNNKEL (reference sequence). The CDR3: CASSLGGSTDTQYF. The CDR3 bases are TGTGCCAGCAGCCTCGGGGGCAGCACAGATACGCAGTATTTT.

The chain links TRBV7-8 to TRBJ2-1, with D perhaps TRBD1 (5 bases). V lost 5 bases to trimming and J lost 5 bases, with 19 bases between them. This CDR3 region has 16 residues. Germline V lookup: CDR1 SGHVS, CDR2 FQNEAQ. CDR3 sequence: CASSEIWGPPNNEQFF. The DNA of the CDR3 is TGTGCCAGCAGCGAAATCTGGGGCCCCCCAAACAATGAGCAGTTCTTC.